Presented here are 5 T cell receptor beta chains from one specimen sequenced in a study of early T cells in non-severe SARS-CoV-2 infection. TCRdb itself ran the 5' RACE reads through MiXCR, one entry per CDR3 protein. The repertoire consists of 45,000 to 75,000 distinct CDR3 sequences, with 5.6% occurring once and the leading ten covering 6% to 7%. Sequencing was performed on whole blood. The receptors shown here come from an adult who was a healthcare worker with PCR-confirmed SARS-CoV-2 infection or an uninfected control (not recorded which).

This clonotype was counted at least ten times. The V and J genes are TRBV6-5 and TRBJ2-4, with D uncertain. CDR3 size: 13 residues. Germline-derived CDR1 and CDR2 are MNHEY and SVGAGI. V lost 6 bases to trimming and J lost 5 bases, with 11 bases between them. The CDR3, as DNA: TGTGCCAGCAGATCACCTGGGGAAAACATTCAGTACTTC. Amino acids: CASRSPGENIQYF.

This clonotype occurred many times. This rearrangement joins TRBV20-1 to TRBJ1-5; 11 bases match TRBD1. The CDR3 is made up of 14 amino acids. V dropped 5 bases and J dropped 6; count of bases not matched to a gene: 6. Germline V gene data show CDR1 as DFQATT and CDR2 as SNEGSKA (reference sequence). The CDR3 DNA reads TGCAGTGCTGCGCCGGGACAGGGGGTTCAGCCCCAGCATTTT. It translates to CSAAPGQGVQPQHF.

This clonotype was observed once. The chain combines TRBV25-1 with TRBJ2-7; 8 positions agree with TRBD1. The CDR3 contains 15 residues. V trimming: 3 bases; J trimming: 4 bases; junction bases outside the gene matches: 8. CDR1 is MGHDK and CDR2 is SYGVNS in the germline V gene. This chain's CDR3 is CASSDKVQGGYEQYF. The CDR3 nucleotides read TGTGCCAGCAGTGACAAGGTACAGGGGGGTTACGAGCAGTACTTC.

This clonotype appeared many times. The chain recombines TRBV4-1 with TRBJ2-2; the D call may be TRBD1 or TRBD2 (5 bases each). V was shortened by 0 bases and J by 7 bases, with 12 bases between the two germline ends. The CDR3 is 15 residues long. The V gene's germline CDR1 is MGHRA and CDR2 YSYEKL. The CDR3 region is CASSQDVGGGGELFF. CDR3 DNA: TGCGCCAGCAGCCAAGATGTTGGGGGTGGCGGGGAGCTGTTTTTT.

This clonotype has only a few counts. This chain uses TRBV18 with TRBJ2-7; 10 bases are shared with TRBD1. In germline, CDR1 is KGHSH, CDR2 LQKENI. The length of the CDR3 is 16 residues. V lost 4 bases, J lost 2 bases, and 8 bases stayed unmatched. CDR3: CASSRLGQGNTYEQYF. The CDR3 bases are TGTGCCAGCTCACGACTGGGACAGGGGAACACCTACGAGCAGTACTTC. The full variable domain, its missing parts supplied by reference TRBV18 and TRBJ2-7, is NAGVMQNPRHLVRRRGQEARLRCSPMKGHSHVYWYRQLPEEGLKFMVYLQKENIIDESGMPKERFSAEFPKEGPSILRIQQVVRGDSAAYFCASSRLGQGNTYEQYFGPGTRLTVT.